The entry below describes one T cell receptor beta chain. CDR1 and CDR2 (germline): SEHNR, FQNEAQ (reference sequence). CDR3 length: 15 residues. The ends lost 6 bases at V and 16 bases at J; junction bases unmatched: 18. The record originates from a study of blood T cell repertoires in COVID-19. Overall study context: Sources were T cells, B-cell-depleted T cells, or PBMCs; the material itself was cDNA or gDNA.

Profiled with immunoSEQ multiplex PCR; TCRdb holds only in-frame clones, not every one. The data contain 20,000 or so clones, roughly 90% of them singletons. The sequence was collected from a human donor in a cohort sampled during active COVID-19. The gene calls are TRBV7-9 and TRBJ2-1; TRBD2 matches 10 bases. The sequenced sample was peripheral blood. The CDR3 coding sequence is TGTGCCAGCAGTCCGGCTAGCGGGAGATGGACGCCCCCCTTCTTC. It is translated as CASSPASGRWTPPFF.